These T cell receptor beta chains were read from a single sample in a study of CD8 T cells in Susac syndrome. TCRdb re-called the immunoSEQ multiplex PCR reads through MiXCR, storing one row per CDR3 protein. The data hold roughly 200,000 distinct CDR3 sequences, with about 95% observed a single time. Sequencing was performed on CD4+ T cells from PBMCs. These receptors all come from a human donor in good health. Both conserved end residues are part of each CDR3. The D gene is left open where the match is weak. Clone size is not always given. Where it is, it says once, few, many or a class for expanded clones.

size: NA; V: TRBV6-6; D: TRBD1; J: TRBJ2-1; CDR3: CASRGGIGEQFF; DNA: TGTGCCAGCAGAGGGGGCATCGGGGAGCAGTTCTTC
size: few; V: TRBV28; D: TRBD2; J: TRBJ2-1; CDR3: CASSRGGSYNEQFF; DNA: TGTGCCAGCAGTCGCGGGGGCTCCTACAATGAGCAGTTCTTC
size: once; V: TRBV27; D: NA; J: TRBJ1-5; CDR3: CASSRTGSGNQPQHF; DNA: TGTGCCAGCAGTCGCACAGGGTCGGGCAATCAGCCCCAGCATTTT
size: NA; V: TRBV20-1; D: NA; J: TRBJ2-7; CDR3: CSARTSVGPYEQYF; DNA: TGCAGTGCTAGAACCAGCGTCGGTCCCTACGAGCAGTACTTC
size: NA; V: TRBV20-1; D: NA; J: TRBJ2-7; CDR3: CSARQLAIYEQYF; DNA: TGCAGTGCTAGACAGTTGGCGATCTACGAGCAGTACTTC
size: NA; V: TRBV6-5; D: NA; J: TRBJ2-7; CDR3: CASSYSALGSYEQYF; DNA: TGTGCCAGCAGTTACTCGGCCCTAGGCTCCTACGAGCAGTACTTC
size: few; V: TRBV7-2; D: NA; J: TRBJ2-5; CDR3: CASSLAGDETQYF; DNA: TGTGCCAGCAGCTTAGCAGGGGACGAGACCCAGTACTTC
size: NA; V: TRBV20-1; D: NA; J: TRBJ1-2; CDR3: CSAINRELNYGYTF; DNA: TGCAGTGCAATAAACAGGGAGTTAAACTATGGCTACACCTTC
size: NA; V: TRBV20-1; D: NA; J: TRBJ2-7; CDR3: CSAGMGPSEQYF; DNA: TGCAGTGCTGGTATGGGGCCCTCCGAGCAGTACTTC
size: NA; V: TRBV18; D: NA; J: TRBJ1-2; CDR3: CASSPGPVDGYTF; DNA: TGTGCCAGCTCACCAGGGCCGGTAGATGGCTACACCTTC
size: NA; V: TRBV28; D: TRBD2; J: TRBJ2-1; CDR3: CASSGTGTSGTDEQFF; DNA: TGTGCCAGCAGTGGTACCGGGACTAGCGGGACCGATGAGCAGTTCTTC
size: NA; V: TRBV7-3; D: TRBD2; J: TRBJ2-3; CDR3: CASSNLGTSGSTQYF; DNA: TGTGCCAGCAGCAACCTCGGGACTAGCGGTTCTACGCAGTATTTT
size: NA; V: TRBV20-1; D: TRBD1; J: TRBJ2-7; CDR3: CSARVTGVEQYF; DNA: TGCAGTGCTAGAGTAACAGGGGTCGAGCAGTACTTC
size: NA; V: TRBV30; D: TRBD2; J: TRBJ2-1; CDR3: CAWSPGLYNEQFF; DNA: TGTGCCTGGAGCCCGGGACTATACAATGAGCAGTTCTTC
size: NA; V: TRBV18; D: TRBD1; J: TRBJ2-5; CDR3: CASSADRGVGETQYF; DNA: TGTGCCAGCTCAGCGGACAGGGGGGTTGGAGAGACCCAGTACTTC
size: once; V: TRBV20-1; D: TRBD2; J: TRBJ2-3; CDR3: CSAGLAGGPVRADTQYF; DNA: TGCAGTGCCGGACTAGCGGGAGGGCCCGTTCGCGCAGATACGCAGTATTTT
size: NA; V: TRBV7-2; D: NA; J: TRBJ1-5; CDR3: CASSLWGRNQPQHF; DNA: TGTGCCAGCAGCTTATGGGGGCGGAATCAGCCCCAGCATTTT
size: NA; V: TRBV20-1; D: NA; J: TRBJ2-7; CDR3: CSAEGGGIGEQYF; DNA: TGCAGTGCGGAGGGGGGCGGGATCGGTGAGCAGTACTTC